The present T cell receptor beta chain was sequenced within a study of blood T cell repertoires in COVID-19. Study as a whole: Researchers got acute and convalescent COVID-19 samples from the United States, Italy and Spain. PBMCs, B-cell-depleted T cells, or T cells were the source of the cDNA or gDNA that made up the material.

Trimming took off 2 bases at V and 0 bases at J, with 8 bases between the two ends. Germline V lookup: CDR1 SGHRS, CDR2 YFSETQ. The CDR3 is made up of 14 amino acids. In the authors' workflow: By means of reference gene primer amplification, nucleated cell counts were estimated. Sequencing was performed with immunoSEQ multiplex PCR; in TCRdb, only in-frame clones are kept and a portion is missing. V and J calls and clone size are those listed in that table; D and trimming were worked out from the DNA. The data hold approximately 170,000 clones, with 85% to 90% observed a single time. The source of this sequence is a woman aged 70-85 years with acute or convalescent COVID-19. What was sequenced was peripheral blood. The rearrangement uses TRBV5-1 and TRBJ1-1; tentatively, D is TRBD1 (5 bases). CDR3 coding DNA: TGCGCCAGCAGCTTACAGGTAATGAACACTGAAGCTTTCTTT. As protein: CASSLQVMNTEAFF.